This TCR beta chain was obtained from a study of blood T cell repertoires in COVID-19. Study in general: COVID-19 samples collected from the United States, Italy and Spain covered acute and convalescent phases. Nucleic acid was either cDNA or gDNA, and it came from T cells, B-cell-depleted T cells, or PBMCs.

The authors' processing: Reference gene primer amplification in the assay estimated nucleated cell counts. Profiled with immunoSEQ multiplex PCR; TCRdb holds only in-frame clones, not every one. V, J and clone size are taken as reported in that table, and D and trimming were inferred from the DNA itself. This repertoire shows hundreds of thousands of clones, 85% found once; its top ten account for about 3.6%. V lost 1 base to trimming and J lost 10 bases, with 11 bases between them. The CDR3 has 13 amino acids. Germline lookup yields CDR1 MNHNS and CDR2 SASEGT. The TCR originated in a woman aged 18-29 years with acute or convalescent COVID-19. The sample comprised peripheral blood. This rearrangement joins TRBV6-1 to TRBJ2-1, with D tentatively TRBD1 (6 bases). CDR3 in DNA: TGTGCCAGCAGTGAAGAGGACAGTCGGGAGCAGTTCTTC. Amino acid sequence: CASSEEDSREQFF.